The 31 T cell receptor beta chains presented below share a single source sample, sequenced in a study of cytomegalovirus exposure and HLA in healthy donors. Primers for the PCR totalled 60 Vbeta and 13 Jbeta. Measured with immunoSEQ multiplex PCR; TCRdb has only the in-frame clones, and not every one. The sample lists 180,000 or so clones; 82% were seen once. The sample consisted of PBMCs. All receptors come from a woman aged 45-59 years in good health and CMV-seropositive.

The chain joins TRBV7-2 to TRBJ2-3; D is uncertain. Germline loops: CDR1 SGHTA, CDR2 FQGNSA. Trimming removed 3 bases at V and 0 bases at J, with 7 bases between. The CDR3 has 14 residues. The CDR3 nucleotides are TGTGCCAGCAGCTTTGGAGCGAGCACAGATACGCAGTATTTT. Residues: CASSFGASTDTQYF.

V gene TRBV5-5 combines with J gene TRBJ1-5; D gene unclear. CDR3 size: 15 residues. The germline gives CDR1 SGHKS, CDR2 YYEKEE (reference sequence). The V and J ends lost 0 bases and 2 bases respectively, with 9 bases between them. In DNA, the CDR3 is TGTGCCAGCAGCTTGGGCTTGTCGGGCAATCAGCCCCAGCATTTT. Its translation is CASSLGLSGNQPQHF.

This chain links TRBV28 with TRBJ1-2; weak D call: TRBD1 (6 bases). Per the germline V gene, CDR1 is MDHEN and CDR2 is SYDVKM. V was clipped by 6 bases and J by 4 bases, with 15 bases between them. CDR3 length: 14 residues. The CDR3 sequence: CASSPGRGSYGYTF. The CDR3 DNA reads TGTGCCAGCAGCCCGGGGAGGGGGTCCTATGGCTACACCTTC.

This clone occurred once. CDR3 sequence reads: CASSSGTPNLQYF. The CDR3 nucleotides read TGTGCCAGCAGCAGCGGGACACCTAACTTGCAGTACTTC. The chain recombines TRBV14 with TRBJ2-7; the D gene is possibly TRBD2 (7 bases). The CDR3 spans 13 residues. V was pared by 5 bases and J by 9 bases, with 17 bases between. Germline lookup yields CDR1 SGHDN and CDR2 FVKESK.

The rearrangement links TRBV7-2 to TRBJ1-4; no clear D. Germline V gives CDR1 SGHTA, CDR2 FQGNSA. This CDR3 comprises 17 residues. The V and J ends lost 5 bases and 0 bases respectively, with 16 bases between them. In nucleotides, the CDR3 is TGTGCCAGCAGCCCCCTCTCCTGGGGAGCAACTAATGAAAAACTGTTTTTT. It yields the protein CASSPLSWGATNEKLFF.

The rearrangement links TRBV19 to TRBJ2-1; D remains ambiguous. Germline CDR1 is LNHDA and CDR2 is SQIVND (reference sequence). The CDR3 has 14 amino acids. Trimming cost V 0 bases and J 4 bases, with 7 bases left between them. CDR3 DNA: TGTGCCAGTAGTATAGATCCCCAATACAATGAGCAGTTCTTC. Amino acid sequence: CASSIDPQYNEQFF.

The CDR3 DNA reads TGCGCCAGCAGCTTGCAGGGGGCGAGCACCGGGGAGCTGTTTTTT. Its translation: CASSLQGASTGELFF. This rearrangement joins TRBV5-1 to TRBJ2-2; TRBD1 matches at 8 bases. The V gene's germline CDR1 is SGHRS and CDR2 YFSETQ. This CDR3 has 15 residues. V shed 1 base, J shed 4 bases, and the junction held 3 bases outside the gene matches.

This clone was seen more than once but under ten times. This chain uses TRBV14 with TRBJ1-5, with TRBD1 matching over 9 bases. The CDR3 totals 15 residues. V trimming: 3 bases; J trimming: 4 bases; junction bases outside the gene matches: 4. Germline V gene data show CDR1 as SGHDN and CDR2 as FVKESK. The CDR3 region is CASSQGTGRNQPQHF. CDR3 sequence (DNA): TGTGCCAGCAGCCAGGGGACAGGGCGTAATCAGCCCCAGCATTTT.

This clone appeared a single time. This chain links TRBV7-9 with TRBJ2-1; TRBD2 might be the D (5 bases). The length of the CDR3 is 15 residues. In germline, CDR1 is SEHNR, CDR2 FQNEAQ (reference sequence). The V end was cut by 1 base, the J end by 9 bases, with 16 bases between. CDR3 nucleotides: TGTGCCAGCAGCTTAGGGACTTCCGGCCGGGGTGAGCAGTTCTTC. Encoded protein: CASSLGTSGRGEQFF.

The CDR3 loop reads CATSRDRQGLYEQYF. Here the CDR3 DNA reads TGTGCCACCAGCAGAGATAGACAGGGACTCTACGAGCAGTACTTC. The chain joins TRBV15 to TRBJ2-7; possibly TRBD1 for D (7 bases). The germline V gene has CDR1 LNHNV and CDR2 YYDKDF (reference sequence). The CDR3 loop spans 15 amino acids. The V and J ends lost 0 bases and 3 bases respectively, with 12 bases between them.

The chain's CDR3 is CASSQGQLNTEAFF. The CDR3 region has the DNA TGTGCCAGCAGCCAAGGACAGTTGAACACTGAAGCTTTCTTT. The chain carries TRBV7-9 and TRBJ1-1; possible D gene TRBD1, 6 bases. Germline V gene sequence: CDR1 SEHNR, CDR2 FQNEAQ (reference sequence). This CDR3 is 14 amino acids long. Trimming shortened V by 5 bases and J by 0 bases, and 10 bases separated the two germline ends.

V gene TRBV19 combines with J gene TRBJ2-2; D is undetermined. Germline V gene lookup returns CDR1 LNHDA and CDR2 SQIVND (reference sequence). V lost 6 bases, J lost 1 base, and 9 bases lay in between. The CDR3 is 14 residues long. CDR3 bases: TGTGCCAGTAGGAAAGCAATGAACACCGGGGAGCTGTTTTTT. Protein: CASRKAMNTGELFF. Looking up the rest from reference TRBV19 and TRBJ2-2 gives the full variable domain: DGGITQSPKYLFRKEGQNVTLSCEQNLNHDAMYWYRQDPGQGLRLIYYSQIVNDFQKGDIAEGYSVSREKKESFPLTVTSAQKNPTAFYLCASRKAMNTGELFFGEGSRLTVL.

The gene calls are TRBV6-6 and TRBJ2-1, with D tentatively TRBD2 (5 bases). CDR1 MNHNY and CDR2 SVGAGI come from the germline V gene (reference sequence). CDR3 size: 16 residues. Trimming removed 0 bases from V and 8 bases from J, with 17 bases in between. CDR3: CASSYSRGEAGDEQFF. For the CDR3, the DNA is TGTGCCAGCAGTTACTCTCGTGGAGAGGCCGGGGATGAGCAGTTCTTC.

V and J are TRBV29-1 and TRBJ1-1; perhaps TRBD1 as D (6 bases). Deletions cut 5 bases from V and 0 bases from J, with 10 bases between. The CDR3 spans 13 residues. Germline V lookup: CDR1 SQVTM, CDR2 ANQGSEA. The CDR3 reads CSVTGTLNTEAFF. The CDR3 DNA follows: TGCAGCGTTACCGGGACATTGAACACTGAAGCTTTCTTT.

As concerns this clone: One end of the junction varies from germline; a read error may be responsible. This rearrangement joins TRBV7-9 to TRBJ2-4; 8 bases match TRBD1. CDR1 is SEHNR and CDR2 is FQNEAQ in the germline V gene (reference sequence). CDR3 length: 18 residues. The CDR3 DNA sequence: TGTGCCAGCAGCCCAGCTTTACTGGAGGCAGGGGGCAAAAACAGTCAGTACTTC. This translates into CASSPALLEAGGKNSQYF.

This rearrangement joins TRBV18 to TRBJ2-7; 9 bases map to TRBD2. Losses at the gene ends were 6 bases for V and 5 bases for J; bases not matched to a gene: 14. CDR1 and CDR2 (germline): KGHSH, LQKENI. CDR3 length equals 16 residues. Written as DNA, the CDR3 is TGTGCCAGCTCCCTGCGACTTGGTAGCGGGAGTAACGAGCAGTACTTC. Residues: CASSLRLGSGSNEQYF.

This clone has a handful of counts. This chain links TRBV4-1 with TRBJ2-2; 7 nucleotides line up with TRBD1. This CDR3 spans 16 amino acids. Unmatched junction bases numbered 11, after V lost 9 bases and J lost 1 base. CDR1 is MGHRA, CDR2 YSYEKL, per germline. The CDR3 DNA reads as TGCGCCAGTTCTTATAGGACAGGCCTGAACACCGGGGAGCTGTTTTTT. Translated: CASSYRTGLNTGELFF.

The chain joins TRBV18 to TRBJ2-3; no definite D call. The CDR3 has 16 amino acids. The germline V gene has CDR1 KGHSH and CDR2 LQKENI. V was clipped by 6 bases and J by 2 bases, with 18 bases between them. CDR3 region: CASSPFSQLFTDTQYF. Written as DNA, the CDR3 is TGTGCCAGCTCCCCTTTCTCACAGCTATTCACAGATACGCAGTATTTT.

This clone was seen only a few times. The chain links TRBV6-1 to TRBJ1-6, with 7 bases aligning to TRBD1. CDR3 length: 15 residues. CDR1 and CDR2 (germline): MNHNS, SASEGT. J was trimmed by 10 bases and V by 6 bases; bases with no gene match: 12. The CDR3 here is CASSAQQTGNSPLHF. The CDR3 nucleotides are TGTGCCAGCAGCGCTCAGCAGACAGGGAACTCACCCCTCCACTTT.

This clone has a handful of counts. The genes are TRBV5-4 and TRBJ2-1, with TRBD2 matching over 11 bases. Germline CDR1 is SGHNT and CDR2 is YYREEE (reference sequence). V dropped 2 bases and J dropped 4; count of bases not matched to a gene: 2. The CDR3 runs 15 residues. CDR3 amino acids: CASSFSGGAYNEQFF. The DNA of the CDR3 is TGTGCCAGCAGCTTTAGCGGGGGGGCATACAATGAGCAGTTCTTC.

The CDR3 loop is CASNPMRDGEQFF. The DNA for the CDR3 is TGTGCCAGCAACCCAATGAGGGATGGCGAGCAGTTCTTC. The rearrangement joins TRBV5-4 to TRBJ2-1; D possibly corresponds to TRBD2 (5 bases). Germline V gene lookup returns CDR1 SGHNT and CDR2 YYREEE (reference sequence). CDR3 length equals 13 residues. V lost 6 bases, J lost 10 bases, and 17 bases lay in between.

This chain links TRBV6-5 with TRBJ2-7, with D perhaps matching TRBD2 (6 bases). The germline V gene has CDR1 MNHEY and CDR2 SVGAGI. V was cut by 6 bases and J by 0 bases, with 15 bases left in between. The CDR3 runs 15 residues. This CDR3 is CASRFGGALSYEQYF. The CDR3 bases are TGTGCCAGCAGGTTCGGGGGAGCCCTCTCCTACGAGCAGTACTTC.

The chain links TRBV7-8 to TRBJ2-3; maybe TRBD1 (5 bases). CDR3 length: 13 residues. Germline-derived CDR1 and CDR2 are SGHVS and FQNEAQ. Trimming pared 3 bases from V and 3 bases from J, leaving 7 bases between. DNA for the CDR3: TGTGCCAGCAGCTTGCAGGGAACAGATACGCAGTATTTT. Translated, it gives CASSLQGTDTQYF.

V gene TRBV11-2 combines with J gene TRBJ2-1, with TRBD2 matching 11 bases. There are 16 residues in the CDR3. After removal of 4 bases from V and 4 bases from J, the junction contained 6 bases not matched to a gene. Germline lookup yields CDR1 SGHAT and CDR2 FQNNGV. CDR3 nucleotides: TGTGCCAGCAGCTCTGGGACTAGCGGCACATACAATGAGCAGTTCTTC. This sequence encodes CASSSGTSGTYNEQFF. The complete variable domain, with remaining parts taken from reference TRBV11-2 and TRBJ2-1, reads EAGVAQSPRYKIIEKRQSVAFWCNPISGHATLYWYQQILGQGPKLLIQFQNNGVVDDSQLPKDRFSAERLKGVDSTLKIQPAKLEDSAVYLCASSSGTSGTYNEQFFGPGTRLTVL.

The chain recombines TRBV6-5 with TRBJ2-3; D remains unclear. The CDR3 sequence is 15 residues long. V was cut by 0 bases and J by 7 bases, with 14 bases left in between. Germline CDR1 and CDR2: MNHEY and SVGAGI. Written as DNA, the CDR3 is TGTGCCAGCAGTTACTCGAAAACTACCTCATATACGCAGTATTTT. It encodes CASSYSKTTSYTQYF.

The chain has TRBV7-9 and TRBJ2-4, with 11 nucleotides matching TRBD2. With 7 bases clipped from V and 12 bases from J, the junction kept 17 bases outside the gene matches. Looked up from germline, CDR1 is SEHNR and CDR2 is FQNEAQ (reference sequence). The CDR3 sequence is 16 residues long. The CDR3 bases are TGTGCCAGCATCTCTACTAGCGGGGGAACCGGGGACAGTCAGTACTTC. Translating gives CASISTSGGTGDSQYF.

The CDR3 is CASSPPGLAGRDTQYF. CDR3 nucleotides: TGTGCCAGCAGCCCTCCGGGACTAGCGGGGAGGGATACGCAGTATTTT. The V call is TRBV4-2, the J call TRBJ2-3; 13 bases map to TRBD2. The germline gives CDR1 LGHNA, CDR2 YNFKEQ. The trim removed 4 bases at V and 6 bases at J, leaving 7 bases unmatched. This CDR3 has 16 residues.

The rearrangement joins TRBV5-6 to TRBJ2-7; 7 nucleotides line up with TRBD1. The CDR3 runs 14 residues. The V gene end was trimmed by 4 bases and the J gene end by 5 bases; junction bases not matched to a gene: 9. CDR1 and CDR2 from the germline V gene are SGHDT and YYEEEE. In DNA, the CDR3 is TGTGCCAGCAGCGGGACAGAGCGGCCTGACGAGCAGTACTTC. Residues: CASSGTERPDEQYF.

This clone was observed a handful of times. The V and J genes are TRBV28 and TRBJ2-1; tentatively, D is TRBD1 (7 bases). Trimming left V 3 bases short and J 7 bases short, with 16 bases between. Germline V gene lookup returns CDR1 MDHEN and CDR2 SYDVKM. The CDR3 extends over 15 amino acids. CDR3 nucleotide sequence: TGTGCCAGCAGTTTCAGGGGGGCAGCGGTGAATGAGCAGTTCTTC. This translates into CASSFRGAAVNEQFF.

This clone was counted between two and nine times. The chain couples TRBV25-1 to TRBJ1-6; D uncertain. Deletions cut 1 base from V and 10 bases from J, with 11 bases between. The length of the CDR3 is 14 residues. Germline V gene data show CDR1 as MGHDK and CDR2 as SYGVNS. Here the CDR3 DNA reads TGTGCCAGCAGTGAATCACAGATCAGGTCACCCCTCCACTTT. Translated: CASSESQIRSPLHF. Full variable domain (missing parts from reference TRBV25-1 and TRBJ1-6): EADIYQTPRYLVIGTGKKITLECSQTMGHDKMYWYQQDPGMELHLIHYSYGVNSTEKGDLSSESTVSRIRTEHFPLTLESARPSHTSQYLCASSESQIRSPLHFGNGTRLTVT.

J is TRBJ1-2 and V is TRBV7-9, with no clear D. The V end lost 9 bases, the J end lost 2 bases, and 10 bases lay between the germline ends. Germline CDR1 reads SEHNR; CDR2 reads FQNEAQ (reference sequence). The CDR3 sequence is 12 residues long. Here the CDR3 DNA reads TGTGCCAGTTCGGGTGAGAACTATGGCTACACCTTC. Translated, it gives CASSGENYGYTF.